The rows below give T cell receptor beta chains drawn from one sample of a study of OX40 agonist ivuxolimab in advanced cancers. Sequencing was performed with immunoSEQ multiplex PCR; in TCRdb, only in-frame clones are kept and a portion is missing. The sample carries around 74,000 clones, approximately 85% recorded once. Source: CD4+ or CD8+ T cells sorted from blood, taken in a trial of the OX40 agonist ivuxolimab. All receptors derive from an adult with an advanced solid tumor such as melanoma, head and neck, liver or kidney cancer. CDR3s include the opening cysteine and the closing phenylalanine or tryptophan. D genes are given only for firm matches. Only some rows state a clone size, as once, few, many or a class for expanded clones.

j_gene	abundance	d_gene	v_gene	CDR3aa	CDR3nt
TRBJ1-3	once	NA	TRBV6-5	CASSAIPSSGNTIYF	TGTGCCAGCAGTGCCATACCGAGCTCTGGAAACACCATATATTTT
TRBJ1-1	NA	NA	TRBV2	CASGLRTTNTEAFF	TGTGCCAGCGGATTACGGACCACGAACACTGAAGCTTTCTTT
TRBJ2-5	NA	NA	TRBV27	CASSYGTLKETQYF	TGTGCCAGCAGTTACGGGACATTAAAAGAGACCCAGTACTTC
TRBJ2-3	few	TRBD2	TRBV5-1	CASSRDYFTDTQYF	TGCGCCAGCAGCCGGGACTACTTCACAGATACGCAGTATTTT
TRBJ2-3	NA	NA	TRBV5-1	CASSLSYGDTQYF	TGCGCCAGCAGCTTGAGCTATGGAGATACGCAGTATTTT
TRBJ2-1	NA	TRBD2	TRBV6-6	CASSYGTSGKDEQFF	TGTGCCAGCAGTTATGGGACTAGCGGGAAGGATGAGCAGTTCTTC
TRBJ1-2	NA	TRBD1	TRBV15	CATSRDVQGGLRHGYTF	TGTGCCACCAGCAGAGATGTCCAGGGGGGCCTCCGACATGGCTACACCTTC
TRBJ2-2	once	NA	TRBV7-9	CASSFLGGVPGELFF	TGTGCCAGCAGCTTTTTGGGCGGAGTCCCCGGGGAGCTGTTTTTT
TRBJ1-1	few	NA	TRBV29-1	CSTRNGDTEAFF	TGCAGCACCAGGAATGGGGACACTGAAGCTTTCTTT
TRBJ1-5	medium-sized	NA	TRBV7-9	CASSLAPGNQPQHF	TGTGCCAGCAGCTTAGCGCCGGGTAATCAGCCCCAGCATTTT
TRBJ2-7	NA	NA	TRBV5-1	CASRPSGDIGEQYF	TGCGCCAGCAGACCTTCCGGGGACATCGGCGAGCAGTACTTC
TRBJ1-1	NA	NA	TRBV11-3	CASSSQTGGKSEAFF	TGTGCCAGCAGCTCCCAAACTGGGGGTAAATCTGAAGCTTTCTTT
TRBJ1-2	NA	TRBD1	TRBV6-5	CASSYRDSQGSYGYTF	TGTGCCAGCAGTTACAGGGACAGTCAAGGGTCCTATGGCTACACCTTC
TRBJ2-3	NA	NA	TRBV6-1	CATRRGGVTDTQYF	TGTGCCACCCGGAGGGGGGGAGTCACAGATACGCAGTATTTT
TRBJ1-6	NA	NA	TRBV27	CASSLSRSRDSPLHF	TGTGCCAGCAGTTTATCCAGGTCACGGGATTCACCCCTCCACTTT
TRBJ1-2	NA	NA	TRBV5-1	CASSLVGQGGYGYTF	TGCGCCAGCAGCTTGGTGGGGCAGGGTGGCTATGGCTACACCTTC
TRBJ1-2	NA	NA	TRBV19	CASSPGLTNYGYTF	TGTGCCAGTTCGCCGGGACTTACTAACTATGGCTACACCTTC
TRBJ1-2	NA	NA	TRBV11-2	CASSLGPSGRGGGYTF	TGTGCCAGCAGCTTAGGCCCGTCGGGGAGGGGCGGTGGCTACACCTTC
TRBJ2-7	NA	NA	TRBV18	CASSPQGTDYEQYF	TGTGCCAGCTCACCACAAGGTACAGACTACGAGCAGTACTTC
TRBJ1-6	NA	NA	TRBV6-6	CASSYSTTQPLHF	TGTGCCAGCAGTTACTCGACTACTCAGCCCCTCCACTTT
TRBJ1-2	NA	NA	TRBV7-9	CASSLTGGSNYGYTF	TGTGCCAGCAGCTTAACGGGGGGGAGTAACTATGGCTACACCTTC
TRBJ1-2	NA	NA	TRBV10-3	CAIRGVINYGYTF	TGTGCCATCAGAGGAGTAATTAACTATGGCTACACCTTC
TRBJ2-3	NA	TRBD2	TRBV5-6	CASSFGLDHTDTQYF	TGTGCCAGCAGCTTCGGACTAGACCACACAGATACGCAGTATTTT
TRBJ2-1	NA	NA	TRBV6-1	CASSGFTGFSYNEQFF	TGTGCCAGCAGTGGTTTTACGGGATTCTCCTACAATGAGCAGTTCTTC
TRBJ1-1	once	NA	TRBV4-3	CASSQDGGWSEAFF	TGCGCCAGCAGCCAAGATGGCGGGTGGAGTGAAGCTTTCTTT
TRBJ2-2	NA	NA	TRBV19	CASSIGTSQTRELFF	TGTGCCAGTAGTATAGGGACTTCTCAAACGCGGGAGCTGTTTTTT
TRBJ1-4	NA	NA	TRBV2	CASSRVATNEKLFF	TGTGCCAGCAGCCGAGTTGCAACTAATGAAAAACTGTTTTTT
TRBJ2-3	NA	NA	TRBV5-1	CASSPQEAALTDTQYF	TGCGCCAGCAGCCCCCAGGAAGCGGCCCTCACAGATACGCAGTATTTT
TRBJ2-1	NA	NA	TRBV7-3	CASSSPARGAHNEQFF	TGTGCCAGCAGCTCACCCGCGAGGGGAGCCCACAATGAGCAGTTCTTC
TRBJ1-4	NA	NA	TRBV5-5	CASSLNQGGEKLFF	TGTGCCAGCAGTTTAAACCAGGGAGGGGAAAAACTGTTTTTT
TRBJ2-1	NA	TRBD2	TRBV6-1	CASSEWRESYNEQFF	TGTGCCAGCAGTGAATGGCGGGAGAGTTACAATGAGCAGTTCTTC
TRBJ2-7	NA	NA	TRBV4-3	CASSQVLGGPQEQYF	TGCGCCAGCAGCCAAGTGCTAGGCGGTCCCCAGGAGCAGTACTTC
TRBJ2-1	NA	NA	TRBV4-3	CASSRGGEGYNEQFF	TGCGCCAGCAGCCGGGGCGGGGAAGGATACAATGAGCAGTTCTTC
TRBJ1-1	NA	TRBD1	TRBV18	CASSRDRSNTEAFF	TGTGCCAGCTCACGGGACAGATCCAACACTGAAGCTTTCTTT
TRBJ1-5	NA	NA	TRBV18	CASSPQGMQPQHF	TGTGCCAGCTCACCTCAGGGTATGCAGCCCCAGCATTTT
TRBJ2-1	NA	TRBD1	TRBV29-1	CSVRDRGDYNEQFF	TGCAGCGTACGGGACAGGGGGGACTACAATGAGCAGTTCTTC
TRBJ1-6	NA	TRBD1	TRBV9	CASSGDRGRGPPLHF	TGTGCCAGCAGCGGCGACAGGGGGCGCGGACCACCCCTCCACTTT
TRBJ2-5	NA	NA	TRBV7-2	CASSLAQETQYF	TGTGCCAGCAGCTTAGCGCAAGAGACCCAGTACTTC
TRBJ2-6	NA	TRBD1	TRBV5-6	CASSLNRGLGANVLTF	TGTGCCAGCAGCTTGAACAGGGGGCTCGGGGCCAACGTCCTGACTTTC
TRBJ1-6	few	NA	TRBV19	CASSGTSSYNSPLHF	TGTGCCAGTAGCGGCACCAGCTCCTATAATTCACCCCTCCACTTT
TRBJ2-7	NA	NA	TRBV7-8	CASSLVFQGGYEQYF	TGTGCCAGCAGCTTAGTCTTCCAGGGCGGCTACGAGCAGTACTTC
TRBJ1-5	NA	NA	TRBV18	CASSPEGNSNQPQHF	TGTGCCAGCTCACCAGAGGGTAATAGCAATCAGCCCCAGCATTTT
TRBJ2-6	NA	NA	TRBV7-6	CASSMPSGANVLTF	TGTGCCAGCAGCATGCCGTCTGGGGCCAACGTCCTGACTTTC
TRBJ1-2	NA	NA	TRBV27	CASTKAGVDGYTF	TGTGCCAGCACCAAAGCAGGGGTTGATGGCTACACCTTC
TRBJ2-2	NA	TRBD2	TRBV10-1	CASSERGLAGGGELFF	TGCGCCAGCAGTGAAAGGGGACTAGCGGGAGGCGGGGAGCTGTTTTTT
TRBJ2-2	NA	NA	TRBV14	CASSQEGLNTGELFF	TGTGCCAGCAGCCAAGAGGGATTGAACACCGGGGAGCTGTTTTTT
TRBJ2-6	NA	NA	TRBV9	CASSPRTAAPGANVLTF	TGTGCCAGCAGCCCTCGGACGGCCGCCCCCGGGGCCAACGTCCTGACTTTC
TRBJ1-2	few	NA	TRBV15	CATSRDVGGYGYTF	TGTGCCACCAGCAGAGATGTCGGGGGCTATGGCTACACCTTC
TRBJ2-1	NA	NA	TRBV6-5	CASSYRGMDEQFF	TGTGCCAGCAGTTACAGGGGGATGGATGAGCAGTTCTTC
TRBJ2-7	few	TRBD2	TRBV6-1	CASSEGLAGFSAGEQYF	TGTGCCAGCAGTGAGGGACTAGCGGGGTTCTCAGCCGGCGAGCAGTACTTC
TRBJ2-7	NA	NA	TRBV7-9	CASSQDSGYEQYF	TGTGCCAGCAGCCAAGACAGTGGCTACGAGCAGTACTTC
TRBJ1-4	NA	NA	TRBV12-5	CASGTGAYDEKLFF	TGTGCTAGTGGAACGGGGGCGTATGACGAAAAACTGTTTTTT
TRBJ1-6	NA	NA	TRBV6-6	CASSYGGVDNSPLHF	TGTGCCAGCAGTTACGGGGGCGTGGATAATTCACCCCTCCACTTT
TRBJ2-3	NA	TRBD2	TRBV14	CASSTGGGRDTQYF	TGTGCCAGCAGCACGGGGGGTGGAAGAGATACGCAGTATTTT
TRBJ2-7	NA	TRBD2	TRBV9	CASSVDPGGYEQYF	TGTGCCAGCAGCGTAGATCCGGGGGGCTACGAGCAGTACTTC
TRBJ2-7	few	NA	TRBV11-1	CASSSLGTGREQYF	TGTGCCAGCAGCTCCTTAGGCACAGGGCGGGAGCAGTACTTC
TRBJ1-2	NA	TRBD1	TRBV10-3	CAISEIVTGRGYTF	TGTGCCATCAGTGAGATTGTGACAGGGCGCGGCTACACCTTC
TRBJ2-7	NA	NA	TRBV20-1	CSVRQADEQYF	TGCAGTGTCCGCCAGGCCGACGAGCAGTACTTC
TRBJ1-4	NA	NA	TRBV6-6	CASILTRATNEKLFF	TGTGCCAGCATCCTTACGAGGGCAACTAATGAAAAACTGTTTTTT